This entry describes one T cell receptor (beta chain). The antigen it binds to is not known. Base qualities are missing; no much larger clone stands one base away. This sample stems from a study of beta chain features in type 1 diabetes (dated by TCRdb to 2016 to 2019). Some background on the complete study: Mean age, gender distribution, total cell number and subset yield were not different between patients and healthy donors. The study compared TCRB repertoires of sorted circulating CD4+ T cell subsets between recently diagnosed type 1 diabetes patients and matched healthy donors. Regulatory and stem cell-like memory subsets were obtained from only 8 patients and roughly 8 healthy donors, while naive and central memory subsets were obtained from all 28 donors. A total of roughly 99 million sorted cells were examined across all samples, and the number of cells per subset was strongly correlated with RNA yield.

The entire isolated RNA was reverse transcribed using the High Capacity cDNA Reverse Transcription Kit, and thus expressed TCRB transcripts were sequenced. Deep immunoSEQ sequencing was performed on naive, central memory and regulatory T cell samples, with an average of roughly 3.6 million total reads per sample. Sorted cells were lysed in RLT buffer, and RNA was extracted using DNase-treated RNeasy Micro or Mini kits according to cell number. To prevent cross-contamination, every cell subset was processed on its own, while patient and healthy donor samples were processed together. The immunoSEQ multiplex PCR was used to amplify TCRB sequences from cDNA, yielding 87-bp fragments that span the CDR3 region. Amplicons were sequenced on the Illumina HiSeq platform. In the source study's methods: PCR bias was corrected computationally using synthetic template baselines, and reads within Hamming distance 2 were collapsed, with unmergeable singletons discarded. By aligning reads against IMGT, V, D and J genes, CDR3 length, and insertions or deletions at six rearrangement sites were assigned. Clonotype counts were normalized to sorted cell number within each subset before computing true diversity and Gini coefficients with the tcR R package. The overlap coefficient, calculated on TCRB nucleotide sequences, was used to quantify repertoire sharing. As a proxy for the pre-selection repertoire, out-of-frame TCRB sequences from naive cells were analyzed. TCRdb obtained this table from immuneACCESS and retained in-frame rearrangements with V and J assigned. These tables miss some clones; where compared with another copy, unresolved V genes account for less than half of the shortfall, and the remainder is unexplained. V and J calls and clone size are as listed in that table; D and trimming were resolved from the DNA. For this sample the table gives fewer than 550,000 clones, of which 9.5% to 12% were detected only once. The top ten clones comprise about 0.042% of the sample.

CDR1 MNHNY and CDR2 SVGAGI are derived from the germline V gene (reference sequence). Trimming costs V 4 bases and J 6 bases, and their ends lie 4 bases apart. From the cysteine up to the phenylalanine, the CDR3 has a length of 11 residues. Kept here is only the CDR3 DNA, which spans 33 bases and is read in frame from base 1. Broader findings and caveats from the paper: At VDJ recombination sites, patients with type 1 diabetes made fewer insertions and deleted more nucleotides, a pattern implying thymic rearrangement abnormalities. Because cDNA was sequenced instead of genomic DNA, highly expressing activated cells could be over-represented, though the groups showed no difference in activation or CD3 levels. Naive, central memory and regulatory TCRB repertoires appeared to be more alike among patients than among healthy donors. In all four CD4+ subsets, TCRB CDR3 length was moderately but significantly shorter in type 1 diabetes patients. Because small numbers of individuals were included in the HLA sub-analyses, any influence of HLA type on TCRB rearrangement was left unresolved. PCR may preferentially amplify shorter templates, but because patient and control samples were amplified and corrected together, any resulting skew would affect both groups equally.

A single peripheral blood draw of roughly 0.11 L on average was collected from each donor into heparinised tubes. A BD FACSAria II was used to sort naive, central memory, regulatory and stem cell-like memory CD4+ T cells with a panel that included CD45RO, CCR7, CD25, CD127, CD95 and CD27. Every sorted population had a purity above 95%. PBMCs were separated immediately by Lymphoprep density gradient centrifugation and were stained directly, without being cultured. To minimize batch effects, samples were stained and sorted in pairs, one healthy donor with one patient per experiment. The rearrangement joined TRBV6-6 to TRBJ2-4, with the D gene not confidently named. The sequenced sample consisted of naive CD4+ T cells from blood. Explained via the paper, the cell subset or site label denotes: true naive CD4+ T cells. The clonotype was recovered from a woman aged 18-29 years in good health. This receptor carries the CDR3 CASSLANIQYF. The DNA sequence is as follows: TGTGCCAGCAGTTTGGCAAACATTCAGTACTTC.